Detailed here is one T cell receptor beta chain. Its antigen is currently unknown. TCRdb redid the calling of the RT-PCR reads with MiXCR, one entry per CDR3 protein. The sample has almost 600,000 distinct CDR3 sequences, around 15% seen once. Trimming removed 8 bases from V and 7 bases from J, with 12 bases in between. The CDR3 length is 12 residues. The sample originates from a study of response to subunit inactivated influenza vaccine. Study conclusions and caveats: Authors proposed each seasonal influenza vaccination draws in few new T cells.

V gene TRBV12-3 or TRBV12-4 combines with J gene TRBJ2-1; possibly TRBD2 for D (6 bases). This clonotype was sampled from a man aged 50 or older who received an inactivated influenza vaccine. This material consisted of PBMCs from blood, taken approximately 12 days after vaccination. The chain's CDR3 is CASGRRENEQFF. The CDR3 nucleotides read TGTGCCAGCGGACGGAGGGAAAATGAGCAGTTCTTC.